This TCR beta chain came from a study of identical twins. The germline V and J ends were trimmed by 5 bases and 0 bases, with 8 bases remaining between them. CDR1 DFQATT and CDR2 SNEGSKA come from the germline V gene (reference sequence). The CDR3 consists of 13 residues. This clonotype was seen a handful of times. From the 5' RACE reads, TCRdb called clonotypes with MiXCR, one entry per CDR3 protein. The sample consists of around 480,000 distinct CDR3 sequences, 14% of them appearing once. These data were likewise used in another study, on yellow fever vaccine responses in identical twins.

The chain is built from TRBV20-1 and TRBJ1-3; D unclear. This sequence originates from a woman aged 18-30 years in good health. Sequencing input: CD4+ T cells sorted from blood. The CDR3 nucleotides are TGCAGTGCTCCAACTGACTCTGGAAACACCATATATTTT. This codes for CSAPTDSGNTIYF.